The clone carrying this T cell receptor (beta chain) was found a few times. Antigen unknown. Germline V gene sequence: CDR1 SGHVS, CDR2 FNYEAQ. With 5 bases clipped from V and 3 bases from J, the junction kept 7 bases outside the gene matches. The CDR3 consists of 14 residues. TCRdb recomputed calls from the 5' RACE reads with MiXCR, one row per CDR3 protein. The sample consists of approximately 300,000 distinct CDR3 sequences, roughly 7% of them appearing once. These data belong to a study of T cells after yellow fever vaccination. Overall study context: SMART-Seq v4 Ultra Low Input prepared libraries from low-cell fractions. Study-wide results and limits: Researchers cautioned that FACS-sorted repertoires could harbor abundant clonotypes contaminating from the bulk population. Among all clonotypes, a small share was observed in both CD4 and CD8 compartments. Post-booster repertoires again held most primary-vaccination clones (approximately 96% CD4, 88% CD8).

Specimen: PBMCs, collected roughly 46 days after the first yellow fever vaccination. The rearrangement joins TRBV7-6 to TRBJ2-7; 7 nucleotides match TRBD1. The receptor's source is a young man who received the YFV17D yellow fever vaccine. CDR3 sequence reads: CASSPQQGIYEQYF. As DNA, the CDR3 is TGTGCCAGCAGCCCCCAACAGGGGATCTACGAGCAGTACTTC.